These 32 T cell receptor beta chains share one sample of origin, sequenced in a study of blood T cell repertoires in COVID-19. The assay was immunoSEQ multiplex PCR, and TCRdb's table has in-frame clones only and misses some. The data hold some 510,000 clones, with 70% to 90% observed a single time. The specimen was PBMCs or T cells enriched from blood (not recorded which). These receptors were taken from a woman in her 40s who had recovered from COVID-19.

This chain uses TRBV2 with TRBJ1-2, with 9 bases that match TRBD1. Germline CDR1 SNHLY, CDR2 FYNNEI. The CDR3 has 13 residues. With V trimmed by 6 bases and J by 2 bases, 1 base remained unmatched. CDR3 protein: CASRGQGNYGYTF. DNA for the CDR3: TGTGCCAGCAGAGGACAGGGGAACTATGGCTACACCTTC.

The CDR3 region has the DNA TGTGCCAGCAGTAGTTACGGGACAGCGCATAATGAAAAACTGTTTTTT. This encodes CASSSYGTAHNEKLFF. V gene TRBV6-2 or TRBV6-3 combines with J gene TRBJ1-4; the match to TRBD1 covers 7 bases. V trimming: 5 bases; J trimming: 4 bases; junction bases outside the gene matches: 10. Germline-derived CDR1 and CDR2 are MNHEY and SVGEGT. This CDR3 region has 16 residues.

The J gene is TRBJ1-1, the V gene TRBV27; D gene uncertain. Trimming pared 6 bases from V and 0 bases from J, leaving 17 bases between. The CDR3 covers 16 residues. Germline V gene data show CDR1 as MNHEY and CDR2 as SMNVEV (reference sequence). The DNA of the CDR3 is TGTGCCAGCAGCCCCGACCTACGCCGGGTGAACACTGAAGCTTTCTTT. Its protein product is CASSPDLRRVNTEAFF.

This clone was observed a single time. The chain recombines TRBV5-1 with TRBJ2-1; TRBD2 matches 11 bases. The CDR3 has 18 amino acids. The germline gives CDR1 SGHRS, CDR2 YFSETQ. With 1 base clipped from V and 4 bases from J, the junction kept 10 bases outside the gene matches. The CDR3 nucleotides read TGCGCCAGCAGCTTGAAATCGGGACTAGCGGAATTGTACAATGAGCAGTTCTTC. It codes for CASSLKSGLAELYNEQFF.

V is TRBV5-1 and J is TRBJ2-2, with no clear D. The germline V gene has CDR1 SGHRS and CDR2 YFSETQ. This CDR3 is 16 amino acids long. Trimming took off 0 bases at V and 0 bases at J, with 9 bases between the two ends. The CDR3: CASSLDGPPNTGELFF. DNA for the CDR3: TGCGCCAGCAGCTTGGATGGGCCGCCGAACACCGGGGAGCTGTTTTTT.

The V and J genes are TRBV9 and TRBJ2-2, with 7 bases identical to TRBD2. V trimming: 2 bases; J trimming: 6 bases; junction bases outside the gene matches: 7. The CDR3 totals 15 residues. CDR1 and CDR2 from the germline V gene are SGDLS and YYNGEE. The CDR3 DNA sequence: TGTGCCAGCAGCGTTGGGGGGGAAAGGGCCGGGGAGCTGTTTTTT. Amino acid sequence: CASSVGGERAGELFF.

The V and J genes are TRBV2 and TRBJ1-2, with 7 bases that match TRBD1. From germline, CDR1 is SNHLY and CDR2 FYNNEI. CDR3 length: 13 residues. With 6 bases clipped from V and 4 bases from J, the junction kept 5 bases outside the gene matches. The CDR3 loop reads CASSGGQRYGYTF. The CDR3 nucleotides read TGTGCCAGCAGCGGGGGACAGCGCTATGGCTACACCTTC.

CDR3 sequence: CSVEEVPGGEAFF. In DNA form, the CDR3 reads TGCAGCGTTGAAGAAGTCCCGGGGGGTGAAGCTTTCTTT. The V and J genes are TRBV29-1 and TRBJ1-1; D might be TRBD1 (5 bases). This CDR3 contains 13 residues. V was pared by 0 bases and J by 7 bases, with 12 bases between. Per the germline V gene, CDR1 is SQVTM and CDR2 is ANQGSEA.

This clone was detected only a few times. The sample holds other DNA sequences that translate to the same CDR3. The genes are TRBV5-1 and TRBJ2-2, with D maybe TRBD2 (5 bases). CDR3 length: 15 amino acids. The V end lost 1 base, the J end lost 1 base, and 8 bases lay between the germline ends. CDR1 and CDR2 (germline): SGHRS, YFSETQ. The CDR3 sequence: CASSLSAGNTGELFF. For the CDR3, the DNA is TGCGCCAGCAGCTTGTCGGCGGGGAACACCGGGGAGCTGTTTTTT.

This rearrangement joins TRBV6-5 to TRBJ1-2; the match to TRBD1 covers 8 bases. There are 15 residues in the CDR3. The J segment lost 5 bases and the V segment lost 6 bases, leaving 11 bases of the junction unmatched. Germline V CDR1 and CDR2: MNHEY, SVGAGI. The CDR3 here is CASRTQTGGGYGYTF. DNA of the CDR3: TGTGCCAGCAGGACACAAACAGGGGGAGGTTATGGCTACACCTTC.

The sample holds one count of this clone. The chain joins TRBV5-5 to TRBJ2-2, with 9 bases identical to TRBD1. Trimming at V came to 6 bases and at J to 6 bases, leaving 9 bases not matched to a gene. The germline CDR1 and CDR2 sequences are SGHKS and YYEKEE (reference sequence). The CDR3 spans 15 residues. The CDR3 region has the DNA TGTGCCAGCATTACGGGACAGGGCATATCCGGGGAGCTGTTTTTT. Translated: CASITGQGISGELFF.

DNA of the CDR3: TGTGCCACCAGTGATGACAGGGGTGGAACCACCGGGGAGCTGTTTTTT. It translates to CATSDDRGGTTGELFF. The chain combines TRBV24-1 with TRBJ2-2; 8 nucleotides match TRBD1. V lost 3 bases and J lost 4; bases outside the gene matches: 6. The CDR3 loop spans 16 amino acids. Germline CDR1 is KGHDR and CDR2 is SFDVKD.

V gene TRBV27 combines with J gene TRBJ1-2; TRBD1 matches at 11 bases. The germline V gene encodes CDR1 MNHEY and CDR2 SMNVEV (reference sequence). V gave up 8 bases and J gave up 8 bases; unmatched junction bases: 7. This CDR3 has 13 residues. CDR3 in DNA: TGTGCCAGCGGCTGGACAGGGGGCCGAGGCTACACCTTC. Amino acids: CASGWTGGRGYTF.

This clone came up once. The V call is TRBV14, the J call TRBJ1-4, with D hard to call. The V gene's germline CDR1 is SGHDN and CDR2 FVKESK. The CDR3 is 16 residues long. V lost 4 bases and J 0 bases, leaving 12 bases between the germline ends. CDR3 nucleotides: TGTGCCAGCAGCCTTCGAAGACAAGCAACTAATGAAAAACTGTTTTTT. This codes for CASSLRRQATNEKLFF. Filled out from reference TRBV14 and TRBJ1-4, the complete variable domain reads EAGVTQFPSHSVIEKGQTVTLRCDPISGHDNLYWYRRVMGKEIKFLLHFVKESKQDESGMPNNRFLAERTGGTYSTLKVQPAELEDSGVYFCASSLRRQATNEKLFFGSGTQLSVL.

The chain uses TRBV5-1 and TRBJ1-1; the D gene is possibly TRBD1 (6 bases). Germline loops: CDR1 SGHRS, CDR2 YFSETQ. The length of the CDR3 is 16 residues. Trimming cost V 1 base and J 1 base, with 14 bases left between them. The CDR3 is CASSLLPRGENTEAFF. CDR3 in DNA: TGCGCCAGCAGCTTGTTACCCAGGGGCGAGAACACTGAAGCTTTCTTT.

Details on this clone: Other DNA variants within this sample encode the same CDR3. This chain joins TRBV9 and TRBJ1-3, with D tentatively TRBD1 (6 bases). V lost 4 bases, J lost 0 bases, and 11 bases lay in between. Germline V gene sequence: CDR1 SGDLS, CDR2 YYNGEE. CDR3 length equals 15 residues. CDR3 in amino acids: CASSSGQLSGNTIYF. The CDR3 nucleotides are TGTGCCAGCAGCAGCGGACAGCTCTCTGGAAACACCATATATTTT.

This CDR3 is CASSESSGGRNEQFF. The CDR3 DNA reads as TGCGCCAGCAGTGAGTCGTCCGGGGGTAGAAATGAGCAGTTCTTC. J is TRBJ2-1 and V is TRBV10-1; a weak D match, TRBD2 (6 bases). This CDR3 has 15 amino acids. CDR1 is WNHNN and CDR2 is SYGVQD in the germline V gene (reference sequence). V was clipped by 0 bases and J by 7 bases, with 13 bases between them.

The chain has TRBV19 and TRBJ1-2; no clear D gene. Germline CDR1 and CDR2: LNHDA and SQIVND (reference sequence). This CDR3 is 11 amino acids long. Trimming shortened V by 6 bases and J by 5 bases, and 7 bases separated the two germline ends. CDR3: CASSLLYGYTF. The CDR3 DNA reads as TGTGCCAGTAGCCTACTTTATGGCTACACCTTC.

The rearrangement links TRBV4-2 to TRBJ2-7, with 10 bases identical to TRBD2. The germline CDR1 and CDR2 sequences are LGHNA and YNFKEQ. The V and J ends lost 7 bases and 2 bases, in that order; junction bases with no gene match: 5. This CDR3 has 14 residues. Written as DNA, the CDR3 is TGTGCCAGCACGTCTAGCGGGAGTCCCTACGAGCAGTACTTC. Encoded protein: CASTSSGSPYEQYF.

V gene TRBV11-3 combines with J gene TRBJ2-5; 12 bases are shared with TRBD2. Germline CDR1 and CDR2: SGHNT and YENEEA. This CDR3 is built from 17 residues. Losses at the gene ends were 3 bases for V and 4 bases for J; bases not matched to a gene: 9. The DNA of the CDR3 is TGTGCCAGCAGCTTGACTAGCGGGAGTCAAATTGGAGAGACCCAGTACTTC. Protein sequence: CASSLTSGSQIGETQYF. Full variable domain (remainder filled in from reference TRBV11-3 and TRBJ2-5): EAGVVQSPRYKIIEKKQPVAFWCNPISGHNTLYWYLQNLGQGPELLIRYENEEAVDDSQLPKDRFSAERLKGVDSTLKIQPAELGDSAVYLCASSLTSGSQIGETQYFGPGTRLLVL.

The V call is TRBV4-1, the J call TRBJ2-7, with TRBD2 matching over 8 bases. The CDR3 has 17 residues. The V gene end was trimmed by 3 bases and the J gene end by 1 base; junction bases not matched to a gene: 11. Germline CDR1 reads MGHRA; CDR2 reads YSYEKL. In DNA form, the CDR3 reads TGCGCCAGCAGCCAGGAGGGGGGAACTAGCGGATCCTACGAGCAGTACTTC. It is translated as CASSQEGGTSGSYEQYF.

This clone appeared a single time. CDR3 sequence reads: CASSYSSDNEQFF. The CDR3 DNA is TGTGCCAGCAGTTACTCGTCAGACAATGAGCAGTTCTTC. The rearrangement uses TRBV6-5 and TRBJ2-1; D gene uncertain. Germline V gene sequence: CDR1 MNHEY, CDR2 SVGAGI. Trimming took off 0 bases at V and 5 bases at J, with 5 bases between the two ends. The CDR3 is made up of 13 amino acids.

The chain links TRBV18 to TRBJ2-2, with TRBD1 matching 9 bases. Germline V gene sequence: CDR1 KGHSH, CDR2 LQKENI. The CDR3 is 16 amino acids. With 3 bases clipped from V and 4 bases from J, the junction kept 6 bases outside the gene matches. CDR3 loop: CASSPKRTGVTGELFF. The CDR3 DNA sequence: TGTGCCAGCTCACCTAAAAGGACAGGGGTCACCGGGGAGCTGTTTTTT.

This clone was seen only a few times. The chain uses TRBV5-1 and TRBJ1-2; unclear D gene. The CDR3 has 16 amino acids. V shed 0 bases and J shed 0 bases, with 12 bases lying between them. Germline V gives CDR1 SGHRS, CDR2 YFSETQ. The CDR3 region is CASSLEPGGANYGYTF. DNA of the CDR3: TGCGCCAGCAGCTTGGAACCAGGCGGGGCTAACTATGGCTACACCTTC.

Here the CDR3 DNA reads TGTGCCAGCAAACGCGGGGGGAATGAGCAGTTCTTC. Translating gives CASKRGGNEQFF. V usage is TRBV3-1 (or the pseudogene TRBV3-2) and J usage is TRBJ2-1, with 8 bases identical to TRBD2. With V trimmed by 7 bases and J by 7 bases, 3 bases remained unmatched. Germline CDR1 LGHDT, CDR2 YNNKEL (reference sequence). The CDR3 contains 12 residues.

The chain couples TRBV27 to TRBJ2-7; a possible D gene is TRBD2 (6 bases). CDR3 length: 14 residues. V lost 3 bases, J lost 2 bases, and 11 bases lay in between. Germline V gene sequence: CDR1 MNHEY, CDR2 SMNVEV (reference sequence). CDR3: CASSFRDSTYEQYF. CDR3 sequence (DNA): TGTGCCAGCAGTTTTCGGGACTCTACCTACGAGCAGTACTTC.

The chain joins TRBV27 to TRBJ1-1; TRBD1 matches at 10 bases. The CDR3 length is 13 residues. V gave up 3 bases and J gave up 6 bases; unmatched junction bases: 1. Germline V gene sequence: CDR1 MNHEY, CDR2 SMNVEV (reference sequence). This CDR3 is CASSLGQGPEAFF. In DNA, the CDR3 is TGTGCCAGCAGTTTGGGACAGGGGCCTGAAGCTTTCTTT.

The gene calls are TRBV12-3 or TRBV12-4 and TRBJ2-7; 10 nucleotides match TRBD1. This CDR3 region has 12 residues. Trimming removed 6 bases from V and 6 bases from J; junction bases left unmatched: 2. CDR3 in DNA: TGTGCCAGCAGCTGGACAGGGGGCGAGCAGTACTTC. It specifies CASSWTGGEQYF.

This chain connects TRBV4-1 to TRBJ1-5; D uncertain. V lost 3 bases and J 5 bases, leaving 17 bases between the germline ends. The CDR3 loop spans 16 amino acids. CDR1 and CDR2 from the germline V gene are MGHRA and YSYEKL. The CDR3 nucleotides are TGCGCCAGCAGCCACAACGGGGTTGTGAGGGATCAGCCCCAGCATTTT. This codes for CASSHNGVVRDQPQHF.

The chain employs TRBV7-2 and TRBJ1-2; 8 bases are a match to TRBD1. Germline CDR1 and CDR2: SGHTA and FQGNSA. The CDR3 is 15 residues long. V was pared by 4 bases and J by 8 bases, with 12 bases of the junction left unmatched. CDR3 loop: CASSSSRGQGDGYTF. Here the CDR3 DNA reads TGTGCCAGCAGCTCGTCTAGAGGACAGGGTGACGGCTACACCTTC.

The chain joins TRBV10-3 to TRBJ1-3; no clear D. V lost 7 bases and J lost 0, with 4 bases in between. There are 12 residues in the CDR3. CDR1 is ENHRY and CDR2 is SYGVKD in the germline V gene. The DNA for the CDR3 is TGTGCCATCACCAACTCTGGAAACACCATATATTTT. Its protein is CAITNSGNTIYF.

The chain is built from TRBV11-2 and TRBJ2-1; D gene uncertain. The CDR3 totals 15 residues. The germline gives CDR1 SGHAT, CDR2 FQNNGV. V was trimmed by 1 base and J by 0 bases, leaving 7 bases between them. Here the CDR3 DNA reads TGTGCCAGCAGCTTAGTTCTCAGCTCCTACAATGAGCAGTTCTTC. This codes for CASSLVLSSYNEQFF.